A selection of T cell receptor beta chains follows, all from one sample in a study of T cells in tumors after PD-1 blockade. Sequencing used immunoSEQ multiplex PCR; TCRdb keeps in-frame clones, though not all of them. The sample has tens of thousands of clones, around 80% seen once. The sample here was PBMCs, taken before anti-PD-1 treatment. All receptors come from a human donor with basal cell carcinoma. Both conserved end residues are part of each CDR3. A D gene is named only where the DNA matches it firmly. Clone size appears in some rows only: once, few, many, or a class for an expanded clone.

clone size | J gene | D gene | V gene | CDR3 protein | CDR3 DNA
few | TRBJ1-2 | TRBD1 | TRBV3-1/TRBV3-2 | CASSPTGGSGYTF | TGTGCCAGCAGCCCTACAGGGGGCAGTGGCTACACCTTC
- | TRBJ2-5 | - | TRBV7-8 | CASSLGQVETQYF | TGTGCCAGCAGCTTAGGACAGGTAGAGACCCAGTACTTC
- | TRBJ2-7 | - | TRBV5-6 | CASSYGQSYEQYF | TGTGCCAGCAGTTATGGACAGTCCTACGAGCAGTACTTC
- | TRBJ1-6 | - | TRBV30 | CAWSGHTNRNSPLHF | TGTGCCTGGAGTGGTCATACAAACAGGAATTCACCCCTCCACTTT
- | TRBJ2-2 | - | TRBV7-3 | CASSLTPGANTGELFF | TGTGCCAGCAGCTTAACCCCGGGCGCCAACACCGGGGAGCTGTTTTTT
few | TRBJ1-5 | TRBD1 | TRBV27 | CASSAETGENQPQHF | TGTGCCAGCAGTGCGGAAACAGGGGAAAATCAGCCCCAGCATTTT
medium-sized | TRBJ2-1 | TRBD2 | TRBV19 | CASTHIAGNTYNEQFF | TGTGCCAGTACTCACATAGCGGGGAACACCTACAATGAGCAGTTCTTC
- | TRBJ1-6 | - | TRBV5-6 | CASSFVGATVPKNYSPLHF | TGTGCCAGCAGCTTTGTTGGGGCCACAGTACCCAAAAATTATTCACCCCTCCACTTT
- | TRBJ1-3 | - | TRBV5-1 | CASSPFPVGPAAGNTIYF | TGCGCCAGCAGCCCGTTCCCGGTGGGTCCGGCTGCTGGAAACACCATATATTTT
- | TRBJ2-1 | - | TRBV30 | CAWSAFEDYNEQFF | TGTGCCTGGAGTGCCTTTGAGGATTACAATGAGCAGTTCTTC
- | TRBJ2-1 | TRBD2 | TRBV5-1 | CASTKLAGGERSSYNEQFF | TGCGCCAGCACCAAACTAGCGGGGGGGGAGCGTAGCTCCTACAATGAGCAGTTCTTC
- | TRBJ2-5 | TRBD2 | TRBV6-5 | CASSRPGGVETQYF | TGTGCCAGCAGCCGACCGGGAGGGGTAGAGACCCAGTACTTC
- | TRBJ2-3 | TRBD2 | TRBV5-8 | CASSLGSGVSTDTQYF | TGTGCCAGCAGCTTGGGTAGCGGGGTTAGCACAGATACGCAGTATTTT
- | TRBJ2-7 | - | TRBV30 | CAWSELGAEQYF | TGTGCCTGGAGTGAGTTGGGGGCCGAGCAGTACTTC
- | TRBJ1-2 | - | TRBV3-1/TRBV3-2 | CASSQRVTSYGYTF | TGTGCCAGCAGCCAGAGGGTGACGAGCTATGGCTACACCTTC
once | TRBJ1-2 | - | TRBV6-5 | CASSTQGGGNGYTF | TGTGCCAGCAGTACCCAGGGCGGGGGGAATGGCTACACCTTC
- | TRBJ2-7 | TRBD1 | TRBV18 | CASSLQGSNGYEQYF | TGTGCCAGCTCATTACAGGGGTCTAACGGCTACGAGCAGTACTTC
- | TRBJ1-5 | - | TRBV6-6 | CASSYTGRSAGWPQHF | TGTGCCAGCAGTTACACGGGACGGAGCGCGGGGTGGCCCCAGCATTTT
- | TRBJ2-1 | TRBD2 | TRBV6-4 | CASSEGLAGVYNEQFF | TGTGCCAGCAGTGAGGGGCTAGCGGGGGTCTACAATGAGCAGTTCTTC
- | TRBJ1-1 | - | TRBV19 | CASSIVAGEAFF | TGTGCCAGTAGTATAGTAGCAGGGGAAGCTTTCTTT
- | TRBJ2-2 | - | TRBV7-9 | CASSRVGQLGELFF | TGTGCCAGCAGTCGTGTAGGTCAGCTCGGGGAGCTGTTTTTT
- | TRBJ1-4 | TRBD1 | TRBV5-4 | CASSPGQEYEKLFF | TGTGCCAGCAGCCCGGGACAGGAGTATGAAAAACTGTTTTTT
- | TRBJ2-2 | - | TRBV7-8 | CASSSSSIGELFF | TGTGCCAGCAGCTCAAGCTCTATCGGGGAGCTGTTTTTT
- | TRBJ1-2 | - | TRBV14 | CASSQDRQTNYGYTF | TGTGCCAGCAGCCAAGATCGACAGACTAACTATGGCTACACCTTC